The present T cell receptor beta chain was sequenced within a study of blood T cell repertoires in COVID-19. For the study at large: Italy, Spain and the United States were the sources of the convalescent and acute COVID-19 samples. T cells, B-cell-depleted T cells, or PBMCs provided the cDNA or gDNA that served as material.

Germline V gene sequence: CDR1 MNHEY, CDR2 SVGEGT. The germline V and J ends were trimmed by 3 bases and 7 bases, with 22 bases remaining between them. CDR3 length: 17 amino acids. Under the authors' procedure: Amplifying reference gene primers gave estimates of nucleated cell counts. Sequencing was performed with immunoSEQ multiplex PCR; in TCRdb, only in-frame clones are kept and a portion is missing. Clonal size and the V and J genes are those of that table, whereas D and trimming came from the DNA. The repertoire consists of around 200,000 clones, with roughly 85% occurring once and the leading ten covering roughly 5%.

This TCR came from a woman older than 75 with acute or convalescent COVID-19. The V gene is TRBV6-2 or TRBV6-3, the J gene TRBJ2-1, with a possible D match to TRBD2 (6 bases). The specimen was peripheral blood. CDR3: CASSYSLLAYGGNEQFF. DNA of the CDR3: TGTGCCAGCAGTTATAGTCTCCTGGCCTATGGGGGGAATGAGCAGTTCTTC.